The sequence of this TCR beta chain was determined in a study of monozygotic twins with inflammatory bowel disease. Findings and limits, study-wide: Twin concordance left repertoire similarity unchanged, with limited power a possible explanation for this lack of difference. Treatment differences in immunosuppression may have added variability to the repertoires of patients. Lower sharing of clonotypes with other individuals was seen in IBD patients than in healthy twins. This was most marked in patients showing signs of disease activity.

cDNA for each sample came from eight separate reactions. Reprocessing the 5' RACE reads, TCRdb reports a single entry for every CDR3 protein and omits DNA. Its table lists 200,000 to 250,000 distinct CDR3 sequences. The CDR3 runs 16 residues. The germline V gene encodes CDR1 SNHLY and CDR2 FYNNEI. Of note for this clonotype: Its antigen remains unknown.

The rearrangement joins TRBV2 to TRBJ1-3. Sequenced sample: blood. The sequence was obtained from a human donor with ulcerative colitis or Crohn's disease, or a healthy co-twin of an affected twin (not recorded which). CDR3 amino acids: CASSEQGQISGNTIYF.